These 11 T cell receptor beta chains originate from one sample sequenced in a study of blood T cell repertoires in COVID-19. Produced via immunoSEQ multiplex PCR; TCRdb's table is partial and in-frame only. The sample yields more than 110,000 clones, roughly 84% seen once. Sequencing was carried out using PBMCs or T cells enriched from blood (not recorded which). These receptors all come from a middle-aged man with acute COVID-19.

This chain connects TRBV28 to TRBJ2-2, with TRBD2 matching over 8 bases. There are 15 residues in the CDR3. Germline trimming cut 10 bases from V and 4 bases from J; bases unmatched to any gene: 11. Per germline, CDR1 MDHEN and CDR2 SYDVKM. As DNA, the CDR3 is TGTGCCACCACGCGGGGGGCGGCTCGCACCGGGGAGCTGTTTTTT. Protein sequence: CATTRGAARTGELFF.

CDR3 region: CACHSKRVWETQYF. In nucleotides, the CDR3 is TGTGCCTGCCATAGTAAGCGGGTGTGGGAGACCCAGTACTTC. This rearrangement joins TRBV30 to TRBJ2-5; D perhaps matches TRBD2 (6 bases). Trimming cost V 6 bases and J 5 bases, with 19 bases left between them. The CDR3 has 14 amino acids. Germline assignment: CDR1 GTSNPN and CDR2 SVGIG (reference sequence).

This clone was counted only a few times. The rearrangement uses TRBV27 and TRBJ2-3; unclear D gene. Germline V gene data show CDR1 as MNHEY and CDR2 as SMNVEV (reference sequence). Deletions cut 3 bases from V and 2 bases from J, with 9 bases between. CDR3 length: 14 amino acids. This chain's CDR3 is CASSLGISTDTQYF. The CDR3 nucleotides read TGTGCCAGCAGTTTGGGCATTTCCACAGATACGCAGTATTTT.

DNA of the CDR3: TGTGCCAGCAGCCAAGATGGCCAGGGGGGTCTCTCCTACGAGCAGTACTTC. It is translated as CASSQDGQGGLSYEQYF. The J gene is TRBJ2-7, the V gene TRBV3-1 (or the pseudogene TRBV3-2), with D perhaps matching TRBD1 (7 bases). CDR1 is LGHDT, CDR2 YNNKEL, per germline (reference sequence). The CDR3 sequence is 17 residues long. The V and J ends lost 0 bases and 0 bases respectively, with 15 bases between them.

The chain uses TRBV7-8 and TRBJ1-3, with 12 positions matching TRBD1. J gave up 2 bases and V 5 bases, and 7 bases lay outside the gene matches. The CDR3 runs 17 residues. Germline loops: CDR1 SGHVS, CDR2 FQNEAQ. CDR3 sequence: CASSPGTGGAAGNTIYF. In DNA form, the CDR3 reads TGTGCCAGCAGCCCTGGGACAGGGGGCGCAGCTGGAAACACCATATATTTT. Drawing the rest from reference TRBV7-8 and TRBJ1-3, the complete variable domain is GAGVSQSPRYKVAKRGQDVALRCDPISGHVSLFWYQQALGQGPEFLTYFQNEAQLDKSGLPSDRFFAERPEGSVSTLKIQRTQQEDSAVYLCASSPGTGGAAGNTIYFGEGSWLTVV.

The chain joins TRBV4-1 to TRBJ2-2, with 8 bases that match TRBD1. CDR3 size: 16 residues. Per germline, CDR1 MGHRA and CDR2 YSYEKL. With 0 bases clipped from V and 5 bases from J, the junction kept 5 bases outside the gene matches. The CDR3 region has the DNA TGCGCCAGCAGCCAAGAGCCAGGGGGCTTAACCGGGGAGCTGTTTTTT. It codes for CASSQEPGGLTGELFF.

CDR3: CASSVERVGTEAFF. The CDR3 nucleotides read TGTGCCAGTAGTGTGGAGAGGGTAGGCACTGAAGCTTTCTTT. This chain links TRBV19 with TRBJ1-1; D is unclear. The germline CDR1 and CDR2 sequences are LNHDA and SQIVND (reference sequence). CDR3 length: 14 amino acids. Deletions cut 5 bases from V and 4 bases from J, with 14 bases between.

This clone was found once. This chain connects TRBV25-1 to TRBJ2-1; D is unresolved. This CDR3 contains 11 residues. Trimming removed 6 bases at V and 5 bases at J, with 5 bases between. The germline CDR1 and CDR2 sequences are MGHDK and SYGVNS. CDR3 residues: CASSRNNEQFF. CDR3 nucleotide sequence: TGTGCCAGCAGCCGTAACAATGAGCAGTTCTTC.

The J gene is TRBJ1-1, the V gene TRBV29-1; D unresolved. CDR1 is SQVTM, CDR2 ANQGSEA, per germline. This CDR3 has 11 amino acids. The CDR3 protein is CTAIAGTEAFF. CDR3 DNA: TGCACCGCAATTGCGGGCACTGAAGCTTTCTTT. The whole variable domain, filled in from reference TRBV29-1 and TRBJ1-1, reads SAVISQKPSRDICQRGTSLTIQCQVDSQVTMMFWYRQQPGQSLTLIATANQGSEATYESGFVIDKFPISRPNLTFSTLTVSNMSPEDSSIYLCTAIAGTEAFFGQGTRLTVV.

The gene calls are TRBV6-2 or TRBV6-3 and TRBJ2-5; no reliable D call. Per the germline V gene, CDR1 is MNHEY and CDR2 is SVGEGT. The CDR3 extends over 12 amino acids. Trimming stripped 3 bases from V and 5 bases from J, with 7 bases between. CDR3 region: CASSYWAETQYF. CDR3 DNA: TGTGCCAGCAGTTATTGGGCGGAGACCCAGTACTTC.

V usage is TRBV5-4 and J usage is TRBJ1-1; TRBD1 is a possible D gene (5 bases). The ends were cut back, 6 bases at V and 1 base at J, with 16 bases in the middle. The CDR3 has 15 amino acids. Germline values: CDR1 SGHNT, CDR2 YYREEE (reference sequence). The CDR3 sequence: CASTSAQGGNTEAFF. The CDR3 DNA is TGTGCCAGCACCTCCGCCCAGGGAGGGAACACTGAAGCTTTCTTT.